Listed here are 9 T cell receptor beta chains from one sample, sequenced in a study of OX40 agonist ivuxolimab in advanced cancers. The repertoire was sequenced with immunoSEQ multiplex PCR; TCRdb's copy has only in-frame clones and lacks some. The sample lists about 83,000 clones, under 95% occurring once. The sequencing here drew on CD4+ or CD8+ T cells sorted from blood, taken in a trial of the OX40 agonist ivuxolimab. Source of these receptors: an adult with an advanced solid tumor such as melanoma, head and neck, liver or kidney cancer.

CDR3 sequence (DNA): TGTGCCAGCAGTGAAGAGAAAACTAGCGGCTACGAGCAGTACGTC. As protein: CASSEEKTSGYEQYV. The gene calls are TRBV6-1 and TRBJ2-7; 8 nucleotides match TRBD2. The germline V gene encodes CDR1 MNHNS and CDR2 SASEGT. V shed 1 base, J shed 3 bases, and the junction held 5 bases outside the gene matches. The CDR3 covers 15 residues.

This chain uses TRBV19 with TRBJ2-1; D remains ambiguous. V lost 9 bases, J lost 0 bases, and 12 bases lay in between. This CDR3 has 14 residues. The germline V gene has CDR1 LNHDA and CDR2 SQIVND (reference sequence). The CDR3 spells CASAPTYSYNEQFF. For the CDR3, the DNA is TGTGCCAGCGCCCCCACATACTCCTACAATGAGCAGTTCTTC.

The chain couples TRBV9 to TRBJ2-1; D gene uncertain. Germline CDR1 and CDR2: SGDLS and YYNGEE. V was trimmed by 1 base and J by 5 bases, leaving 16 bases between them. There are 16 residues in the CDR3. DNA for the CDR3: TGTGCCAGCAGCGTAAGTTTTATGCAGGCGGACAATGAGCAGTTCTTC. It codes for CASSVSFMQADNEQFF.

The chain uses TRBV6-6 and TRBJ1-1; D is uncertain. Germline CDR1 reads MNHNY; CDR2 reads SVGAGI (reference sequence). The V end lost 2 bases, the J end lost 0 bases, and 7 bases lay between the germline ends. The CDR3 covers 14 residues. CDR3 sequence (DNA): TGTGCCAGCAGTTACCCGGGGATGAACACTGAAGCTTTCTTT. This codes for CASSYPGMNTEAFF.

This clone showed up just once. The chain links TRBV15 to TRBJ2-1; the D gene is possibly TRBD1 (5 bases). The germline V and J ends were trimmed by 0 bases and 6 bases, with 12 bases remaining between them. In germline, CDR1 is LNHNV, CDR2 YYDKDF (reference sequence). The CDR3 runs to 15 residues. The CDR3, as DNA: TGTGCCACCAGCAGAGAAGGGGCCGGTATCAATGAGCAGTTCTTC. Amino acids: CATSREGAGINEQFF.

In nucleotides, the CDR3 is TGTGCCAGCAGTTACGCGGGGGGCGCGGGTGAGCAGTTCTTC. Its translation is CASSYAGGAGEQFF. The J gene is TRBJ2-1, the V gene TRBV6-5, with TRBD2 matching over 8 bases. With V trimmed by 2 bases and J by 9 bases, 6 bases remained unmatched. Germline loops: CDR1 MNHEY, CDR2 SVGAGI. The CDR3 length is 14 residues.

This chain joins TRBV11-3 and TRBJ2-1, with 7 bases identical to TRBD2. This CDR3 comprises 16 residues. J gave up 6 bases and V 5 bases, and 13 bases lay outside the gene matches. Germline assignment: CDR1 SGHNT and CDR2 YENEEA. The CDR3 loop reads CASSAMRGRPSNEQFF. The CDR3 DNA is TGTGCCAGCAGCGCGATGCGGGGGAGGCCCAGCAATGAGCAGTTCTTC.

This chain joins TRBV4-3 and TRBJ1-5, with D perhaps matching TRBD1 (6 bases). With 4 bases removed from V and 7 bases from J, the gap between germline ends came to 17 bases. The CDR3 has 15 residues. Germline V gene lookup returns CDR1 LGHNA and CDR2 YSLEER. Here the CDR3 reads CASSPLTGRGQPQHF. The CDR3 bases are TGCGCCAGCAGCCCGTTGACAGGCCGGGGGCAGCCCCAGCATTTT.

The chain is built from TRBV7-2 and TRBJ2-1, with 10 bases that match TRBD2. The CDR3 is made up of 16 amino acids. Germline V CDR1 and CDR2: SGHTA, FQGNSA. The ends lost 5 bases at V and 2 bases at J; junction bases unmatched: 6. Here the CDR3 reads CASSPTSGKAYNEQFF. The DNA for the CDR3 is TGTGCCAGCAGCCCCACTAGCGGGAAGGCCTACAATGAGCAGTTCTTC.